This T cell receptor (beta chain) is from a study of OX40 agonist ivuxolimab in advanced cancers. Study in general: Ivuxolimab is a fully human IgG2 antibody that activates OX40 (CD134).

Sequencing used immunoSEQ multiplex PCR; TCRdb keeps in-frame clones, though not all of them. Of about 80,000 clones listed, around 83% are singletons. For this clone: Its target is not known.

The V gene lost 4 bases and the J gene lost 2 bases, with 19 bases spanning the gap. CDR1 is SGHTA and CDR2 is FQGNSA in the germline V gene. The CDR3 extends over 17 amino acids. General observations from the study: The expanded peripheral T cells' antigen specificity was not determined. At 0.1 to 3.0 mg/kg and by week 6, CD4+ and CD8+ T cells in the blood had expanded clonally.

The J gene is TRBJ2-3, the V gene TRBV7-2; possible D gene TRBD2, 5 bases. The input for sequencing was CD4+ or CD8+ T cells sorted from blood, taken in a trial of the OX40 agonist ivuxolimab. The TCR comes from an adult with an advanced solid tumor such as melanoma, head and neck, liver or kidney cancer. The CDR3 sequence: CASSSLGSAGATDTQYF. In nucleotides, the CDR3 is TGTGCCAGCAGCTCCCTGGGATCCGCGGGCGCCACAGATACGCAGTATTTT. Drawing the rest from reference TRBV7-2 and TRBJ2-3, the complete variable domain is GAGVSQSPSNKVTEKGKDVELRCDPISGHTALYWYRQSLGQGLEFLIYFQGNSAPDKSGLPSDRFSAERTGGSVSTLTIQRTQQEDSAVYLCASSSLGSAGATDTQYFGPGTRLTVL.